This TCR beta chain was identified in a study of technical replicates of blood from a few donors. Libraries were prepared by immunoSEQ multiplex PCR; TCRdb keeps only in-frame clonotypes and omits some of them. Counted here are around 73,000 clones, more than 90% occurring once; the ten biggest clones make up about 4.5%. The CDR3 is 15 residues long. Per the germline V gene, CDR1 is SGHNT and CDR2 is YYREEE (reference sequence). The V segment lost 0 bases and the J segment 5 bases; nucleotides outside the gene matches: 5. The TCR was taken from a human donor in good health. Some clones in this sample may be carry-over from other donors' samples. The sample comprised PBMCs. The V call is TRBV5-4, the J call TRBJ2-1; 7 bases align to TRBD1. CDR3 loop: CASSLALGQNNEQFF. The CDR3, as DNA: TGTGCCAGCAGCTTGGCCTTGGGACAGAACAATGAGCAGTTCTTC.